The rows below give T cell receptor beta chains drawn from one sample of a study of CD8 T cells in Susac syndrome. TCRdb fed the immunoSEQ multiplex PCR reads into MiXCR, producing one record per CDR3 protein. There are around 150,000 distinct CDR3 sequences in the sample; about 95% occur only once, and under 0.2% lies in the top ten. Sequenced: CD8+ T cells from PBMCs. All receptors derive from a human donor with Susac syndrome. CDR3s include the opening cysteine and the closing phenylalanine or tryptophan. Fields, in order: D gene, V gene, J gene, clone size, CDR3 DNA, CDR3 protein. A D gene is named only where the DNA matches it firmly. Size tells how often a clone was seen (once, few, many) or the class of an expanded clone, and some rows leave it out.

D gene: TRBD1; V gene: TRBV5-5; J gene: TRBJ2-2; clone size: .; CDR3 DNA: TGTGCCAGCAGTTGGACAGGGGAGGAGCTGTTTTTT; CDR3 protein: CASSWTGEELFF
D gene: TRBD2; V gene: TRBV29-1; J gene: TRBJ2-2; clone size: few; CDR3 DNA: TGCAGCGTCCAACGGGACTACCCCCTTCTGGAGCTGTTTTTT; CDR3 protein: CSVQRDYPLLELFF
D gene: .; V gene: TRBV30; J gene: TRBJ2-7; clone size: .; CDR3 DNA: TGTGCCTGGAGGGGCCTGGACGAGCAGTACTTC; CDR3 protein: CAWRGLDEQYF
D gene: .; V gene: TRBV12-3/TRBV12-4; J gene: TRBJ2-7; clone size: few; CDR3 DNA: TGTGCCAGCAGCTCCCTTCGAATGGGCGAGCAGTACTTC; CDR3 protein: CASSSLRMGEQYF
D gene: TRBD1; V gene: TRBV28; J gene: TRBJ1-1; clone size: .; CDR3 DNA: TGTGCCAGCAACCCTGTAATGGGACAGGGGATAATGAACACTGAAGCTTTCTTT; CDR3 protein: CASNPVMGQGIMNTEAFF
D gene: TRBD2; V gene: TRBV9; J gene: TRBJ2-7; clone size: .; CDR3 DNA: TGTGCCAGCAGCGTGTCCGGGACTAGCGGGAGTTGGCCCTACGAGCAGTACTTC; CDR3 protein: CASSVSGTSGSWPYEQYF
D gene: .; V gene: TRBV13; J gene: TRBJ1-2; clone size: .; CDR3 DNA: TGTGCCAGCACCCTTGGACCTCCCTATGGCTACACCTTC; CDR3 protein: CASTLGPPYGYTF
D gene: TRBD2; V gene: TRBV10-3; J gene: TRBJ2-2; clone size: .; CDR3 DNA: TGTGCCATCAGTGAGTCCCTAGCCGGGACTAGCGGGAGTTGGACCGGGGAGCTGTTTTTT; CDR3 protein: CAISESLAGTSGSWTGELFF
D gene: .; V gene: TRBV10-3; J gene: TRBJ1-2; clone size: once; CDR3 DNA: TGTGCCATCAGCCTTACTACCCCTAGCTATGGCTACACCTTC; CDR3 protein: CAISLTTPSYGYTF
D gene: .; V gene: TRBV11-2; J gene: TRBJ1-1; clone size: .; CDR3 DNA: TGTGCCAGCAGCTTAGATAGGGCAGGGGCCACTGAAGCTTTCTTT; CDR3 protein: CASSLDRAGATEAFF
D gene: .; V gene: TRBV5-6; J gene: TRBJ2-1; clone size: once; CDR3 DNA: TGTGCCAGCAGCCCGGGAGCAGAGTACAATGAGCAGTTCTTC; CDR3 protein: CASSPGAEYNEQFF
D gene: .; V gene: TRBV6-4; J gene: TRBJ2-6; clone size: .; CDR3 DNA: TGTGCCAGCAGTGACTCGTCCCCCTCTGGGGCCAACGTCCTGACTTTC; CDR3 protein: CASSDSSPSGANVLTF
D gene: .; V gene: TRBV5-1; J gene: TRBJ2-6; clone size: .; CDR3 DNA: TGCGCCAGCAGCTCCGGATATCAGGTACCTGGGGCCAACGTCCTGACTTTC; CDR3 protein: CASSSGYQVPGANVLTF
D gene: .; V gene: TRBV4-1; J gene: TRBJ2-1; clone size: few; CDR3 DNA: TGCGCCAGCAGCCAAGGAGTTACCAATGAGCAGTTCTTC; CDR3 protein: CASSQGVTNEQFF
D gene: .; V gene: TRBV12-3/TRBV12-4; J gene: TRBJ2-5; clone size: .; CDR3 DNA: TGTGCCAGCAGCCGCCCGGGGGCGGCGGAGACCCAGTACTTC; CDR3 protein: CASSRPGAAETQYF
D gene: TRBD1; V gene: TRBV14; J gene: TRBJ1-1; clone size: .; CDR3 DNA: TGTGCCAGCCAACCATTTGAGGGACAGCTGAACACTGAAGCTTTCTTT; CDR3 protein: CASQPFEGQLNTEAFF
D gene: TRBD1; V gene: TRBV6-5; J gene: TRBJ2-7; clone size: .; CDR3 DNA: TGTGCCAGCAGTTACAGGGGGCAGTCCTACGAGCAGTACTTC; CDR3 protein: CASSYRGQSYEQYF
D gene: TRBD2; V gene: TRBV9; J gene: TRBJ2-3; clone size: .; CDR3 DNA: TGTGCCAGCAGCGTAGCAGGTAGCGGGAGAAATAGAGATACGCAGTATTTT; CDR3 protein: CASSVAGSGRNRDTQYF
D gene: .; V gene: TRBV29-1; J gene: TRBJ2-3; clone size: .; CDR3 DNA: TGCATCGTGGGGGGAGTCACAGATACGCAGTATTTT; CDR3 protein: CIVGGVTDTQYF
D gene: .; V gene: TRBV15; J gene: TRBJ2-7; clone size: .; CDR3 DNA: TGTGCCACCAGCAGTGTACGCGGACCCTCCTACGAGCAGTACTTC; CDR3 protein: CATSSVRGPSYEQYF
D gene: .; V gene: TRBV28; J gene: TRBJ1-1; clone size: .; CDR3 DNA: TGTGCCAGCAGTCAACCACTGAACACTGAAGCTTTCTTT; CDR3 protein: CASSQPLNTEAFF
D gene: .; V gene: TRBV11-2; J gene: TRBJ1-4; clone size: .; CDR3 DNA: TGTGCCAGCAGCTTAGAGGCAGGGACGAATGAAAAACTGTTTTTT; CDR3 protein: CASSLEAGTNEKLFF
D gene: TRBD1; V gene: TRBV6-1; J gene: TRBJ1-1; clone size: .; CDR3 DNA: TGTGCCAGCAGTGAAGTAGGGGGCAGGGCCCTAGAAGCTTTCTTT; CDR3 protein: CASSEVGGRALEAFF
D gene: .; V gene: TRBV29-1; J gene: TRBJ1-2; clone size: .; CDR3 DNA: TGCAGCCCGGGTTGCAACTATGGCTACACCTTC; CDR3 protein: CSPGCNYGYTF
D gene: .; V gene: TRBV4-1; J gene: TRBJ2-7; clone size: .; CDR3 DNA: TGTGCCAGCAGTCAAGGGGGGTACGAGCAGTACTTC; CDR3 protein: CASSQGGYEQYF
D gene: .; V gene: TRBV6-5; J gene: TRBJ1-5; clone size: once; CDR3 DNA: TGTGCCAGCAGTTACGGAGTGGGGAGTCCCCAGCATTTT; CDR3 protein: CASSYGVGSPQHF
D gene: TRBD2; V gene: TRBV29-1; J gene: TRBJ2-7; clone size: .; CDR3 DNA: TGCAGCGAACGAACTAGCGCCTCCTACGAGCAGTACTTC; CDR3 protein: CSERTSASYEQYF
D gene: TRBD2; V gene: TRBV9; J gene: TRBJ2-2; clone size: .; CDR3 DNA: TGTGCCAGCAGCGCGAATCTAGCGGGGACGAACACCGGGGAGCTGTTTTTT; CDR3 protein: CASSANLAGTNTGELFF
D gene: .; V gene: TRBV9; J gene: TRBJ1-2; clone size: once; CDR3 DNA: TGTGCCAGCAGCTCGTCAGGGGTTGAGGGCTACACCTTC; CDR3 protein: CASSSSGVEGYTF
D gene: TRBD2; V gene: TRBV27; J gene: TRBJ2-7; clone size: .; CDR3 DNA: TGTGCCAGCAGTTTATCAGGTCTAGCGGGAGAGTACGAGCAGTACTTC; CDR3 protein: CASSLSGLAGEYEQYF
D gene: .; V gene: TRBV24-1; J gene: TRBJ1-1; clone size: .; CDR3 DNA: TGTGCCACCAGTGATTCCAATGAAGCTTTCTTT; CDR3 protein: CATSDSNEAFF
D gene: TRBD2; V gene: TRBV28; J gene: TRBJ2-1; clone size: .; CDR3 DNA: TGTGCCAGCAGGCTGGCTAGCGGGAGCTACAATGAGCAGTTCTTC; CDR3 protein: CASRLASGSYNEQFF
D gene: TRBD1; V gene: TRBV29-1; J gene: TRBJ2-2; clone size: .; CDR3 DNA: TGCAGCGTTAAATACCGGGACAGGGCGAACACCGGGGAGCTGTTTTTT; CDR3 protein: CSVKYRDRANTGELFF
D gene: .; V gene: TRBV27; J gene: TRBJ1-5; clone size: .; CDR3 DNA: TGTGCCAGCAGTGTATGGGGCCAGCCCCAGCATTTT; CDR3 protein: CASSVWGQPQHF
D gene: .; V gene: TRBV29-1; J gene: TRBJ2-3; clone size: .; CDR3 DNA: TGCAGCGTTGAAGATCCAGGGGCTGGAGATACGCAGTTTTTT; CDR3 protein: CSVEDPGAGDTQFF
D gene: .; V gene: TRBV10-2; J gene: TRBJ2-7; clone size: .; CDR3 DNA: TGCGCCAGCAGTGAGTTGTCCAACGAGCAGTACTTC; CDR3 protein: CASSELSNEQYF
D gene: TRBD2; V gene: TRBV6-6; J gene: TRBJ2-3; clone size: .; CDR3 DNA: TGTGCCAGCAGTTACTCGGCGGGAGGGCCAGAAGATACGCAGTATTTT; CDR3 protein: CASSYSAGGPEDTQYF
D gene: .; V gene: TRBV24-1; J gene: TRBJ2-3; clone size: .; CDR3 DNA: TGTGCCACCAGTGACCGCCGCGTACCAGGGTTTAGCACAGATACGCAGTATTTT; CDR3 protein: CATSDRRVPGFSTDTQYF
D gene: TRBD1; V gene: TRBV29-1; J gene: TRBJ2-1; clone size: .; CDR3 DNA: TGCAGCGTCGGGACAGGGGACTACAATGAGCAGTTCTTC; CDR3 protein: CSVGTGDYNEQFF
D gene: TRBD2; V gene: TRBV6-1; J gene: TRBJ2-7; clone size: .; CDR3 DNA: TGTGCCAGCCCCACCGACGGCGGGACTAGCGACCAGTACGAGCAGTACTTC; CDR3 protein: CASPTDGGTSDQYEQYF
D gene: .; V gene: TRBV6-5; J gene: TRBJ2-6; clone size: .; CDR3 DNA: TGTGCCAGCAGGGACGGGGACTCTGGGGCCAACGTCCTGACTTTC; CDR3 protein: CASRDGDSGANVLTF
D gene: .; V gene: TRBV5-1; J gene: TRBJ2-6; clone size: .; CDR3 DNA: TGCGCCAGCAGCTTGGAGATATCTGGGGCCAACGTCCTGACTTTC; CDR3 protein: CASSLEISGANVLTF
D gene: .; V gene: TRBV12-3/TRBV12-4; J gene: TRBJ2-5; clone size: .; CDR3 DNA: TGTGCCAGCAGCCCCGGACCCGCGGAGCGGACCCAGTACTTC; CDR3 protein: CASSPGPAERTQYF
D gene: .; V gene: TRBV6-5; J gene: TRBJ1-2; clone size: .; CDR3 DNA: TGTGCCAGCAGTTACTCGATCTCAGGTGCAAACTATGGCTACACCTTC; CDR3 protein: CASSYSISGANYGYTF
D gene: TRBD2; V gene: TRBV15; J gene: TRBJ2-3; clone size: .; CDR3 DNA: TGTGCCACCAGCAGGACTAGCGGGGCAGATACGCAGTATTTT; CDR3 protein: CATSRTSGADTQYF
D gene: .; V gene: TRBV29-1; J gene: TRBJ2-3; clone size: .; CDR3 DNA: TGCAGCGCACCTGGCGGCGGGAGCACAGATACGCAGTATTTT; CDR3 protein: CSAPGGGSTDTQYF
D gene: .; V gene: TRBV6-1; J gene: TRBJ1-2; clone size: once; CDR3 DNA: TGTGCCAGCAGTGAAGCCGGACAGCCCTGGGACCTTTACGGCTACACCTTC; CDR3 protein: CASSEAGQPWDLYGYTF
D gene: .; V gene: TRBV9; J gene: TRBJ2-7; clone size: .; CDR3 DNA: TGTGCCAGCAGCGTCTCCGTCGAATCGAGCTCCTACGAGCAGTACTTC; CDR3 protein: CASSVSVESSSYEQYF
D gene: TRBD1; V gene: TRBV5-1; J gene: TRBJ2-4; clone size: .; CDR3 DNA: TGCGCCAGCAGCTTGGGGGTGGACAGGATAAATCTAGCCAAAAACATTCAGTACTTC; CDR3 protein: CASSLGVDRINLAKNIQYF
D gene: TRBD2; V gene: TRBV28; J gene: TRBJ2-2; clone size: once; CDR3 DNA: TGTGCCAGCCGGCAGCGGGAGGGAACGAACACCGGGGAGCTGTTTTTT; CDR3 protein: CASRQREGTNTGELFF
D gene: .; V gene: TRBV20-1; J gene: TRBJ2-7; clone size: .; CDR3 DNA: TGCAGTGCTAGAGATTTGCGGGATACCTACGAGCAGTACTTC; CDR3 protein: CSARDLRDTYEQYF
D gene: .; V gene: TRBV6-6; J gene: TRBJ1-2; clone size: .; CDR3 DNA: TGTGCCAGCAGTTACTCTTGGGACGAGTACACCTTC; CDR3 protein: CASSYSWDEYTF
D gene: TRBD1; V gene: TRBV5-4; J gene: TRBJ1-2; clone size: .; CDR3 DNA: TGTGCCAGCAGCTTGTCCCTCGACAGGGTCTATGGCTACACCTTC; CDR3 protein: CASSLSLDRVYGYTF
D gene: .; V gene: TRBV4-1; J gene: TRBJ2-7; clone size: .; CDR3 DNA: TGCGCCAGCAGCCAAGATAGCATTTCGGACGAGCAGTACTTC; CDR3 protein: CASSQDSISDEQYF
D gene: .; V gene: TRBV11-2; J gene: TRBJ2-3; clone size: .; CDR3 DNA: TGTGCCAGCAGCCCAAGAGGTGCGGATACGCAGTATTTT; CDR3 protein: CASSPRGADTQYF